This T cell receptor beta chain is drawn from a study of blood T cell repertoires in COVID-19. Whole-study context: Sites in the United States, Italy and Spain provided acute and convalescent COVID-19 samples. Sources were T cells, B-cell-depleted T cells, or PBMCs; the material itself was cDNA or gDNA.

Germline trimming cut 4 bases from V and 6 bases from J; bases unmatched to any gene: 8. The germline gives CDR1 SEHNR, CDR2 FQNEAQ (reference sequence). The length of the CDR3 is 15 residues. In the study's own analysis: Using reference gene primer amplification, nucleated cell counts were estimated. Data came from immunoSEQ multiplex PCR; TCRdb stores just in-frame clones and leaves some out. The DNA gave D and trimming, while V, J and clone size come from that table. The sample lists fewer than 90,000 clones, 84% occurring once. This clone was seen more than once but under ten times. What was sequenced was peripheral blood. The sequence was collected from a human donor in a cohort sampled during active COVID-19. This chain links TRBV7-9 with TRBJ2-7, with 11 bases aligning to TRBD1. The CDR3 DNA follows: TGTGCCAGCAGCTCCTCGGGACAGGGGGTATCCGAGCAGTACTTC. Its translation is CASSSSGQGVSEQYF.